The TCR beta chain under discussion was sequenced for a study of blood T cells in healthy people across ages. It was with a sample-barcoded 5' primer and a J-beta primer mix that a second PCR of roughly 7 to 12 cycles was run. TCRdb reprocessed the 5' RACE reads via MiXCR and lists one record per CDR3 protein. The sample lists just under 750,000 distinct CDR3 sequences; approximately 21% were seen once. Donors ranged from 6 to 90 years old and were healthy Caucasians in Russia. As to this clonotype: What it recognizes is unknown.

Between the trimmed V and J ends, which lost 4 bases and 6 bases, there was a span of 13 bases. CDR3 length: 14 residues. The V gene's germline CDR1 is SGHRS and CDR2 YFSETQ. Study observations and caveats: Calculation of diversity from one million T cells yielded estimates considered to be underestimates. Donor CMV status was unknown, possibly confounding expanded clonotype changes. Whereas aged donors had fewer naive CD4+ cells, long-lived donors had more of them and higher diversity.

The TCR was taken from a man aged 65 to 79 in good health. The chain recombines TRBV5-1 with TRBJ1-4; no firm D call. The specimen sequenced was blood. CDR3 nucleotides: TGCGCCAGCAGCCCGCTTGCTGAGGATGAAAAACTGTTTTTT. Protein product: CASSPLAEDEKLFF.